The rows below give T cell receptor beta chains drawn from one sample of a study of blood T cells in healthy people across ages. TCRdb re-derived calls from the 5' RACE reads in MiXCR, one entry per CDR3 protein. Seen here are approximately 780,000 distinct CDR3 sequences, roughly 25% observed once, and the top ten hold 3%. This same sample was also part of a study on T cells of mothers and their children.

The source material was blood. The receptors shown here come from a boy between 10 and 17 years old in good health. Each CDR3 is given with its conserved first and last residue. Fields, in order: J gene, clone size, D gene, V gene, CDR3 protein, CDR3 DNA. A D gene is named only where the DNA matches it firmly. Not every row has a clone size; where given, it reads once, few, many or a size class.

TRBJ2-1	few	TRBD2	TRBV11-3	CASSFGGGLNNEQFF	TGTGCCAGCAGCTTTGGGGGGGGACTAAACAATGAGCAGTTCTTC
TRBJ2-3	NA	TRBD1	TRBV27	CASSRQGNADTQYF	TGTGCCAGCAGCCGACAGGGGAACGCAGATACGCAGTATTTT
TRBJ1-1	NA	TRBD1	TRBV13	CASSLSSTGMNTEAFF	TGTGCCAGCAGCTTATCTTCGACAGGGATGAACACTGAAGCTTTCTTT
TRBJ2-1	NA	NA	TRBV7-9	CASRGGVEQFF	TGTGCCAGCAGGGGCGGAGTTGAGCAGTTCTTC
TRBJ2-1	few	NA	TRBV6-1	CASSAFKFGTYNEQFF	TGTGCCAGCAGTGCCTTCAAGTTTGGGACCTACAATGAGCAGTTCTTC
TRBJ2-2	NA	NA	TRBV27	CASSPLGQIRAGELFF	TGTGCCAGCAGTCCATTGGGACAAATTAGGGCCGGGGAGCTGTTTTTT
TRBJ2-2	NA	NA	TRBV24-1	CATDSGPTGELFF	TGTGCCACCGATTCGGGTCCCACCGGGGAGCTGTTTTTT
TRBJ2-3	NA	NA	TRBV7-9	CASSFNYETDTQYF	TGTGCCAGCAGCTTTAATTACGAGACAGATACGCAGTATTTT
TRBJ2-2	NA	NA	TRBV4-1	CASSRQEIQGLDGELFF	TGCGCCAGCAGCCGCCAAGAGATACAAGGTTTGGACGGGGAGCTGTTTTTT
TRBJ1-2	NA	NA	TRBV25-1	CASSDRSLAYGYTF	TGTGCCAGCAGTGACAGGTCGTTAGCATATGGCTACACCTTC